Listed here are 20 T cell receptor beta chains from one sample, sequenced in a study of shared clonotypes between healthy human individuals. Repertoires were generated with immunoSEQ multiplex PCR, while TCRdb's copy carries only in-frame clones and drops some. In the table there are 2 million to 2.5 million clones, over 85% of which are singletons. Sequenced sample: naive CD4+ T cells from PBMCs. Sample subset: CD45RA+ positively selected. These receptors were taken from a man aged 18 to 30 in good health. Some clones in this sample may be carry-over from other donors' samples.

The CDR3 spells CSVEGTTSGSTDTQYF. CDR3 in DNA: TGCAGCGTTGAGGGTACGACTAGCGGGTCCACAGATACGCAGTATTTT. This sequence joins TRBV29-1 and TRBJ2-3, with 10 positions matching TRBD2. CDR1 and CDR2 from the germline V gene are SQVTM and ANQGSEA. The CDR3 covers 16 residues. J was trimmed by 2 bases and V by 3 bases; bases with no gene match: 8.

J is TRBJ1-2 and V is TRBV29-1, with D possibly TRBD1 on 5 matching bases. V was cut by 2 bases and J by 4 bases, with 17 bases left in between. The CDR3 totals 15 residues. In germline, CDR1 is SQVTM, CDR2 ANQGSEA. The DNA for the CDR3 is TGCAGCGTTGAAATCGGGTCAGGGAGGGTCTATGGCTACACCTTC. Amino acid sequence: CSVEIGSGRVYGYTF. Together with reference TRBV29-1 and TRBJ1-2, the CDR3 gives the full variable domain: SAVISQKPSRDICQRGTSLTIQCQVDSQVTMMFWYRQQPGQSLTLIATANQGSEATYESGFVIDKFPISRPNLTFSTLTVSNMSPEDSSIYLCSVEIGSGRVYGYTFGSGTRLTVV.

Note on this clone: This specimen includes other DNA sequences encoding the same CDR3. The chain carries TRBV5-1 and TRBJ1-4, with D hard to call. This CDR3 spans 14 amino acids. The germline V and J ends were trimmed by 1 base and 0 bases, with 4 bases remaining between them. Germline V gene data show CDR1 as SGHRS and CDR2 as YFSETQ. CDR3 region: CASSLRSTNEKLFF. CDR3 nucleotide sequence: TGCGCCAGCAGCTTGCGTTCAACTAATGAAAAACTGTTTTTT. The complete variable domain, with remaining parts taken from reference TRBV5-1 and TRBJ1-4, reads KAGVTQTPRYLIKTRGQQVTLSCSPISGHRSVSWYQQTPGQGLQFLFEYFSETQRNKGNFPGRFSGRQFSNSRSEMNVSTLELGDSALYLCASSLRSTNEKLFFGSGTQLSVL.

The V gene is TRBV19, the J gene TRBJ2-4; 9 bases agree with TRBD1. V lost 3 bases and J lost 8; bases outside the gene matches: 5. The germline CDR1 and CDR2 sequences are LNHDA and SQIVND (reference sequence). CDR3 length: 14 residues. CDR3 sequence reads: CASSMTGGKYIQYF. In nucleotides, the CDR3 is TGTGCCAGTAGTATGACAGGGGGAAAATACATTCAGTACTTC.

This rearrangement joins TRBV7-6 to TRBJ2-1; 8 bases are a match to TRBD1. With V trimmed by 5 bases and J by 7 bases, 10 bases remained unmatched. Germline V CDR1 and CDR2: SGHVS, FNYEAQ. This CDR3 has 15 amino acids. CDR3 sequence: CASSQWTGLGNEQFF. DNA of the CDR3: TGTGCCAGCAGCCAATGGACAGGGCTTGGGAATGAGCAGTTCTTC.

J is TRBJ2-3 and V is TRBV6-1; D is unclear. The CDR3 runs to 12 residues. The germline V gene encodes CDR1 MNHNS and CDR2 SASEGT. Between the trimmed V and J ends, which lost 2 bases and 6 bases, there was a span of 6 bases. CDR3 nucleotide sequence: TGTGCCAGCAGTGAAAATAAGGATACGCAGTATTTT. It is translated as CASSENKDTQYF.

The chain combines TRBV7-8 with TRBJ1-2; D possibly corresponds to TRBD1 (6 bases). This CDR3 is built from 15 residues. Germline V gene lookup returns CDR1 SGHVS and CDR2 FQNEAQ. Between the trimmed V and J ends, which lost 0 bases and 2 bases, there was a span of 10 bases. CDR3 nucleotide sequence: TGTGCCAGCAGCTTAGCCTACACAGGGAACTATGGCTACACCTTC. Translated: CASSLAYTGNYGYTF.

This rearrangement joins TRBV6-6 to TRBJ1-5, with a weak D call TRBD1 (6 bases). Trimming removed 7 bases from V and 4 bases from J, with 14 bases in between. The germline V gene encodes CDR1 MNHNY and CDR2 SVGAGI (reference sequence). The CDR3 is made up of 14 amino acids. The CDR3 nucleotides are TGTGCCAGCAACGAAGACAGGAATAATCAGCCCCAGCATTTT. It codes for CASNEDRNNQPQHF.

V is TRBV28 and J is TRBJ2-7; D is perhaps TRBD1 (7 bases). The CDR3 is 16 residues long. V lost 7 bases, J lost 6 bases, and 25 bases lay in between. Looked up from germline, CDR1 is MDHEN and CDR2 is SYDVKM. CDR3 protein: CASTSAGGQGGGEQYF. The CDR3 region has the DNA TGTGCCAGCACCTCAGCAGGAGGGCAGGGGGGAGGCGAGCAGTACTTC.

V and J are TRBV5-4 and TRBJ1-3; D is uncertain. The length of the CDR3 is 14 residues. V lost 4 bases, J lost 0 bases, and 8 bases lay in between. The germline V gene has CDR1 SGHNT and CDR2 YYREEE (reference sequence). The CDR3 region is CASSRQVSGNTIYF. The CDR3 DNA is TGTGCCAGCAGCCGACAAGTCTCTGGAAACACCATATATTTT.

The chain is built from TRBV29-1 and TRBJ2-5, with D possibly TRBD1 on 6 matching bases. Germline V gene lookup returns CDR1 SQVTM and CDR2 ANQGSEA. This CDR3 is 14 amino acids long. Trimming removed 5 bases from V and 4 bases from J, with 17 bases in between. CDR3 protein: CSVLHPQGSETQYF. The CDR3 coding sequence is TGCAGCGTTCTCCATCCACAGGGCTCAGAGACCCAGTACTTC.

The gene calls are TRBV5-3 and TRBJ1-5, with D uncertain. TRBV5-3 falls under the ORF class, with uncertain function. The CDR3 has 16 residues. V was pared by 4 bases and J by 0 bases, with 14 bases between. CDR3 in DNA: TGTGCCAGAAGCATCCAAAGGCAGCTTAGCAATCAGCCCCAGCATTTT. Encoded protein: CARSIQRQLSNQPQHF.

The V call is TRBV6-4, the J call TRBJ2-3, with D possibly TRBD2 on 6 matching bases. Trimming stripped 6 bases from V and 4 bases from J, with 23 bases between. CDR1 is MRHNA, CDR2 SNTAGT, per germline. The CDR3 totals 17 residues. The CDR3 sequence: CASSVLWGVYVADTQYF. The CDR3 nucleotides are TGTGCCAGCAGCGTCCTTTGGGGGGTTTATGTAGCAGATACGCAGTATTTT.

The J gene is TRBJ2-3, the V gene TRBV19; 10 nucleotides line up with TRBD2. Trimming removed 5 bases from V and 2 bases from J; junction bases left unmatched: 4. This CDR3 has 15 amino acids. Per the germline V gene, CDR1 is LNHDA and CDR2 is SQIVND (reference sequence). The CDR3 DNA follows: TGTGCCAGTAGTTTAGCGGGAGGAAACACAGATACGCAGTATTTT. This translates into CASSLAGGNTDTQYF. Together with reference TRBV19 and TRBJ2-3, the CDR3 gives the full variable domain: DGGITQSPKYLFRKEGQNVTLSCEQNLNHDAMYWYRQDPGQGLRLIYYSQIVNDFQKGDIAEGYSVSREKKESFPLTVTSAQKNPTAFYLCASSLAGGNTDTQYFGPGTRLTVL.

The chain joins TRBV19 to TRBJ2-6, with a tentative D call TRBD2 (5 bases). The V end was cut by 5 bases, the J end by 1 base, with 30 bases between. From germline, CDR1 is LNHDA and CDR2 SQIVND (reference sequence). This CDR3 comprises 22 residues. This CDR3 reads CASSPDVPRGYSGISGANVLTF. DNA for the CDR3: TGTGCCAGTAGTCCTGATGTCCCTCGGGGATATTCGGGAATATCTGGGGCCAACGTCCTGACTTTC.

The chain recombines TRBV6-5 with TRBJ2-6; D gene ambiguous. Per the germline V gene, CDR1 is MNHEY and CDR2 is SVGAGI. CDR3 length equals 15 residues. Trimming pared 5 bases from V and 1 base from J, leaving 9 bases between. CDR3 loop: CASSRALSGANVLTF. The DNA of the CDR3 is TGTGCCAGCAGTCGGGCCTTGTCTGGGGCCAACGTCCTGACTTTC.

The chain uses TRBV5-4 and TRBJ1-2; 7 nucleotides line up with TRBD1. With V trimmed by 1 base and J by 8 bases, 14 bases remained unmatched. This CDR3 is 16 amino acids long. The V gene's germline CDR1 is SGHNT and CDR2 YYREEE (reference sequence). CDR3 nucleotides: TGTGCCAGCAGCTTGCCGCTGGGGGACAGCGTATGGGGCTACACCTTC. Translated: CASSLPLGDSVWGYTF.

The rearrangement uses TRBV19 and TRBJ2-1, with D possibly TRBD1 on 6 matching bases. Trimming pared 3 bases from V and 6 bases from J, leaving 15 bases between. This CDR3 contains 15 residues. Germline V gene data show CDR1 as LNHDA and CDR2 as SQIVND (reference sequence). The CDR3 is CASSIDRRQGNEQFF. In DNA form, the CDR3 reads TGTGCCAGTAGTATTGACAGGCGCCAGGGCAATGAGCAGTTCTTC.

The rearrangement uses TRBV12-5 and TRBJ2-2; possible D gene TRBD2, 5 bases. CDR3 length: 16 amino acids. CDR1 LGHNT and CDR2 FRNRAP come from the germline V gene. V was clipped by 1 base and J by 0 bases, with 9 bases between them. The CDR3 sequence is CASGLGGPSNTGELFF. DNA of the CDR3: TGTGCTAGTGGTTTGGGCGGGCCTTCGAACACCGGGGAGCTGTTTTTT.

The sample holds one count of this clone. The chain joins TRBV10-1 to TRBJ1-1, with D maybe TRBD1 (5 bases). Germline CDR1 is WNHNN and CDR2 is SYGVQD (reference sequence). The CDR3 spans 14 residues. V lost 3 bases, J lost 4 bases, and 12 bases lay in between. The CDR3 DNA is TGCGCCAGCAGTGATGGGGGAGCGGTCACTGAAGCTTTCTTT. It encodes CASSDGGAVTEAFF.